This TCR beta chain was identified during a study of cytomegalovirus exposure and HLA in healthy donors. Study context: A data release that came early held tens of millions of unique TCRs from HLA-typed donors.

Regarding the study as a whole: Association with HLA alleles at 0.05 false discovery rate was found for 15,000 to 20,000 TCR beta sequences in a later analysis. Rare TCR sequences dominated, though some public TCRs recurred in many donors. A prior analysis recorded that most TCR beta V segments were productive about 87% or about 30% of the time.

As concerns this clone: Its specificity is not known.

The PCR ran on 60 Vbeta and 13 Jbeta primers. The method was immunoSEQ multiplex PCR; TCRdb's version includes in-frame clones alone and lacks a portion of them. The table shows 180,000 or so clones, with over 75% occurring only once. V lost 3 bases, J lost 2 bases, and 14 bases lay in between. Germline V gene sequence: CDR1 SGDLS, CDR2 YYNGEE. The CDR3 is 15 amino acids. This rearrangement joins TRBV9 to TRBJ2-5; no firm D call. The receptor was isolated from a woman between 25 and 40 years old in good health and CMV-seronegative. Sequencing used PBMCs. The chain's CDR3 is CASSEVGRLQETQYF. CDR3 coding DNA: TGTGCCAGCAGCGAAGTGGGCCGCCTTCAAGAGACCCAGTACTTC. The full variable domain, completed using reference TRBV9 and TRBJ2-5, is DSGVTQTPKHLITATGQRVTLRCSPRSGDLSVYWYQQSLDQGLQFLIQYYNGEERAKGNILERFSAQQFPDLHSELNLSSLELGDSALYFCASSEVGRLQETQYFGPGTRLLVL.